The rows below give T cell receptor beta chains drawn from one sample of a study of control samples from healthy donors and cancer patients. Profiling relied on immunoSEQ multiplex PCR, and the TCRdb table lists in-frame clones only, not all of them. The sample contains 100,000 to 150,000 clones, about nine tenths of which appear only once. The sample consisted of blood. The receptor source for this set is a woman in her forties or fifties in good health. Each CDR3 is given with its conserved first and last residue. A D gene is named only where the DNA matches it firmly. Part of the rows lack a size; the others show once, few, many or a class for expanded clones.

V,J,D,size,CDR3,DNA
TRBV19,TRBJ1-5,TRBD1,.,CASRLTGSNQPQHF,TGTGCCAGTAGACTGACAGGGAGCAATCAGCCCCAGCATTTT
TRBV7-9,TRBJ1-1,.,.,CASRPAGRGQISNTEAFF,TGTGCCAGCAGACCTGCTGGCAGGGGCCAAATTTCGAACACTGAAGCTTTCTTT
TRBV5-4,TRBJ2-1,.,.,CASSFPPGNEQFF,TGTGCCAGCAGCTTCCCGCCAGGTAATGAGCAGTTCTTC
TRBV7-8,TRBJ1-2,TRBD1,.,CASSGGTAYGYTF,TGTGCCAGCAGCGGAGGGACAGCCTATGGCTACACCTTC
TRBV5-1,TRBJ2-2,.,.,CASSLQGTTGELFF,TGCGCCAGCAGCTTGCAGGGGACGACCGGGGAGCTGTTTTTT
TRBV7-9,TRBJ1-2,.,.,CASSLEPYGYTF,TGTGCCAGCAGCTTAGAACCCTATGGCTACACCTTC
TRBV5-6,TRBJ2-7,.,.,CASSLVGGTYEQYF,TGTGCCAGCAGCTTGGTGGGCGGGACCTACGAGCAGTACTTC
TRBV5-1,TRBJ2-7,TRBD1,.,CASSPVGQGGFEQYF,TGCGCCAGCAGCCCGGTTGGACAGGGAGGTTTCGAGCAGTACTTC
TRBV30,TRBJ2-7,.,.,CAWSATWDEQYF,TGTGCCTGGAGTGCCACGTGGGACGAGCAGTACTTC
TRBV18,TRBJ2-1,TRBD2,.,CASSPQLADTYNEQFF,TGTGCCAGCTCACCACAACTAGCGGACACCTACAATGAGCAGTTCTTC
TRBV5-1,TRBJ2-7,.,.,CASSLGQFSYEQYF,TGCGCCAGCAGCTTGGGACAGTTCTCCTACGAGCAGTACTTC
TRBV7-2,TRBJ2-2,.,.,CASSPGGNTGELFF,TGTGCCAGCAGCCCCGGGGGGAACACCGGGGAGCTGTTTTTT
TRBV5-1,TRBJ1-2,TRBD1,.,CASSPPNRGDGYTF,TGCGCCAGCAGCCCGCCCAACAGGGGGGACGGCTACACCTTC
TRBV7-2,TRBJ1-2,.,.,CASSWEGGYGYTF,TGTGCCAGCAGCTGGGAGGGAGGCTATGGCTACACCTTC
TRBV18,TRBJ1-5,.,.,CASSPAFGQPQHF,TGTGCCAGCTCACCCGCATTCGGTCAGCCCCAGCATTTT
TRBV11-2,TRBJ2-5,.,.,CASSFNPTGRETQYF,TGTGCCAGCAGCTTTAATCCTACGGGACGAGAGACCCAGTACTTC
TRBV30,TRBJ1-1,TRBD1,.,CAWDRGLNTEAFF,TGTGCCTGGGACAGGGGACTGAACACTGAAGCTTTCTTT
TRBV24-1,TRBJ1-1,TRBD1,once,CATSDSTGAAFF,TGTGCCACCAGTGACTCGACAGGGGCGGCTTTCTTT
TRBV5-1,TRBJ2-7,.,.,CASSLTINYEQYF,TGCGCCAGCAGCTTGACCATCAACTACGAGCAGTACTTC
TRBV6-6,TRBJ2-7,TRBD1,.,CASSYGTVDSYEQYF,TGTGCCAGCAGTTACGGGACAGTAGACTCCTACGAGCAGTACTTC
TRBV19,TRBJ1-1,.,.,CASFGGAFTEAFF,TGTGCCAGTTTTGGGGGCGCATTCACTGAAGCTTTCTTT
TRBV7-9,TRBJ1-1,.,.,CASSFPEGVRIEAFF,TGTGCCAGCAGCTTCCCAGAGGGGGTCCGGATTGAAGCTTTCTTT
TRBV30,TRBJ1-3,.,.,CAWWTGEPGLGGNTIYF,TGTGCCTGGTGGACCGGAGAACCAGGGTTGGGAGGAAACACCATATATTTT
TRBV5-6,TRBJ1-1,.,once,CASSTYREAFF,TGTGCCAGCAGCACGTACAGGGAAGCTTTCTTT
TRBV19,TRBJ2-3,TRBD1,.,CASRDRGRPDTQYF,TGTGCCAGTAGGGACAGGGGGCGCCCAGATACGCAGTATTTT
TRBV5-6,TRBJ1-5,.,.,CASSLSTAGSQPQHF,TGTGCCAGCAGCTTGTCAACAGCGGGAAGTCAGCCCCAGCATTTT
TRBV27,TRBJ1-2,.,.,CASSLSSTGPNGYTF,TGTGCCAGCAGTTTAAGTAGTACAGGTCCAAATGGCTACACCTTC
TRBV7-9,TRBJ1-2,TRBD1,.,CASSGLTGGNNYGYTF,TGTGCCAGCAGTGGGTTAACAGGGGGGAATAACTATGGCTACACCTTC
TRBV28,TRBJ1-2,TRBD1,.,CASSLRAGPGGRGTF,TGTGCCAGCAGTTTAAGGGCGGGGCCAGGGGGTCGGGGAACCTTC
TRBV5-1,TRBJ1-2,TRBD1,.,CASSITGDPSGYTF,TGCGCCAGCAGCATTACAGGGGACCCTTCTGGCTACACCTTC
TRBV5-1,TRBJ2-5,TRBD2,once,CASSMRGRQETQYF,TGCGCCAGCAGCATGCGGGGGAGGCAAGAGACCCAGTACTTC
TRBV10-3,TRBJ2-2,TRBD2,.,CATRLAGKNTGELFF,TGTGCCACGAGACTAGCGGGGAAGAACACCGGGGAGCTGTTTTTT
TRBV7-2,TRBJ1-1,TRBD1,.,CASSFTRGSAEAFF,TGTGCCAGCAGCTTTACCAGGGGGAGCGCTGAAGCTTTCTTT
TRBV27,TRBJ1-1,.,.,CASRRANTEAFF,TGTGCCAGCAGACGGGCCAACACTGAAGCTTTCTTT
TRBV4-1,TRBJ1-6,.,.,CASSQDPAGSTYNSPLHF,TGCGCCAGCAGCCAAGATCCTGCAGGGTCCACCTATAATTCACCCCTCCACTTT
TRBV3-1/TRBV3-2,TRBJ1-2,.,.,CASSLSGADYGYTF,TGTGCCAGCAGTCTCTCCGGGGCCGATTATGGCTACACCTTC
TRBV12-3/TRBV12-4,TRBJ1-5,.,.,CASSHRTGPQHF,TGTGCCAGCAGTCACCGGACTGGGCCCCAGCATTTT
TRBV2,TRBJ2-1,TRBD1,.,CASRPGTDFNEQFF,TGTGCCAGCAGACCCGGGACAGACTTCAATGAGCAGTTCTTC
TRBV5-1,TRBJ2-3,TRBD1,.,CASSTGQGLKDSTDTQYF,TGCGCCAGCAGCACGGGACAGGGGCTAAAGGATAGCACAGATACGCAGTATTTT
TRBV30,TRBJ2-7,TRBD1,.,CAWNLGTGAHEQYF,TGTGCCTGGAACCTCGGGACAGGGGCCCACGAGCAGTACTTC
TRBV29-1,TRBJ2-1,TRBD2,.,CSVEGTSGGYNEQFF,TGCAGCGTAGAAGGGACTAGCGGGGGTTACAATGAGCAGTTCTTC
TRBV29-1,TRBJ2-1,TRBD1,.,CSALGQGANYNEQFF,TGCAGCGCCCTGGGACAGGGGGCCAACTACAATGAGCAGTTCTTC
TRBV10-2,TRBJ1-2,.,.,CASSETTVNYGYTF,TGCGCCAGCAGTGAGACTACAGTGAACTATGGCTACACCTTC
TRBV5-1,TRBJ1-2,TRBD1,.,CASSRDRGMVYGYTF,TGCGCCAGCAGCCGGGACAGGGGTATGGTCTATGGCTACACCTTC
TRBV11-2,TRBJ1-1,.,.,CASSLVTRVSEAFF,TGTGCCAGCAGCTTAGTTACCAGGGTCTCTGAAGCTTTCTTT
TRBV20-1,TRBJ2-1,.,.,CSAKTKFEFF,TGCAGTGCTAAGACCAAGTTCGAGTTCTTC
TRBV4-2,TRBJ1-2,TRBD1,.,CASSPGQGDYGYTF,TGTGCCAGCAGCCCGGGACAGGGGGACTATGGCTACACCTTC
TRBV2,TRBJ2-1,.,.,CASRIYVGTYNEQFF,TGTGCCAGCAGGATTTATGTAGGAACCTACAATGAGCAGTTCTTC
TRBV10-1,TRBJ2-5,.,.,CASSESTGDQGETQYF,TGCGCCAGCAGTGAGTCGACCGGGGACCAGGGGGAGACCCAGTACTTC
TRBV5-4,TRBJ1-1,.,.,CASSQYTGAFF,TGTGCCAGCAGCCAGTACACGGGAGCTTTCTTT
TRBV19,TRBJ2-5,.,.,CASNSDGQETQYF,TGTGCCAGTAATTCGGACGGGCAAGAGACCCAGTACTTC
TRBV5-6,TRBJ1-2,.,.,CASSLVALSHGYTF,TGTGCCAGCAGCTTAGTTGCCCTCAGCCATGGCTACACCTTC
TRBV19,TRBJ1-4,.,.,CASSLNFINEKLFF,TGTGCCAGTAGTCTCAATTTTATTAATGAAAAACTGTTTTTT
TRBV19,TRBJ1-6,.,.,CASSTSLPLGSPLHF,TGTGCCAGTAGTACCTCTTTGCCGCTCGGTTCACCCCTCCACTTT
TRBV5-8,TRBJ1-2,.,.,CASSWRNYGYTF,TGTGCCAGCAGCTGGAGGAACTATGGCTACACCTTC
TRBV6-5,TRBJ2-7,.,.,CASSRQTSSYEQYF,TGTGCCAGCAGTCGACAGACCAGCTCCTACGAGCAGTACTTC
TRBV28,TRBJ1-5,.,few,CASSFFGAQPQHF,TGTGCCAGCAGTTTCTTCGGGGCTCAGCCCCAGCATTTT
TRBV30,TRBJ1-6,TRBD1,.,CAWSLGTGDAPLHF,TGTGCCTGGAGCTTAGGGACAGGTGATGCACCCCTCCACTTT
TRBV11-2,TRBJ1-6,TRBD1,.,CANAGGQGERIANSPLHF,TGTGCCAACGCTGGGGGACAGGGGGAGAGAATTGCGAATTCACCCCTCCACTTT
TRBV5-1,TRBJ2-3,.,.,CASSLEDTVSDTQYF,TGCGCCAGCAGCTTAGAGGACACAGTCTCAGATACGCAGTATTTT